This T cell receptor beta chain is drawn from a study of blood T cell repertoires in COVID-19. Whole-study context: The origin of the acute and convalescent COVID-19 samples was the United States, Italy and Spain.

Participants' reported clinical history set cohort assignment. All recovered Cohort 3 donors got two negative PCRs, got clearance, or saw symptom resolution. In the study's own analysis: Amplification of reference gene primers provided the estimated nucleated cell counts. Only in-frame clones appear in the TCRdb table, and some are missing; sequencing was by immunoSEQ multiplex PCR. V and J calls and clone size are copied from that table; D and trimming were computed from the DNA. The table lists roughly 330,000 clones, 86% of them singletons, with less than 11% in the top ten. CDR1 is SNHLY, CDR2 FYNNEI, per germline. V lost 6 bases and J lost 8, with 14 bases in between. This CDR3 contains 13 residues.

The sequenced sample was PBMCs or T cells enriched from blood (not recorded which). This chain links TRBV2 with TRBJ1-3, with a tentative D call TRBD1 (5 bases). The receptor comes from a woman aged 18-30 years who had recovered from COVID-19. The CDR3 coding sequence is TGTGCCAGCAGCCCAGGGTTGGTAGACACCATATATTTT. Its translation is CASSPGLVDTIYF.